This T cell receptor beta chain was obtained from a study of cytomegalovirus exposure and HLA in healthy donors. Study details: HLA-typed donors were the source of around 77 million unique TCRs held in an early data release.

Study outcomes and limitations: In a later analysis, at a false discovery rate of 0.05, some 15,000 TCR beta sequences were associated with HLA alleles.

There are a few counts of this clone. What it binds is not known. Amplification used 60 Vbeta primers and 13 Jbeta primers. Libraries were prepared by immunoSEQ multiplex PCR; TCRdb keeps only in-frame clonotypes and omits some of them. The data show 100,000 to 150,000 clones, roughly 85% seen once. Sequences were obtained from PBMCs. This clonotype originated in a man aged 18-30 years in good health and CMV-seropositive.

DNA of the CDR3: TGTGCCAGCAGCACCGCTTGGAGTTCCGAGCAGTACTTC. Protein: CASSTAWSSEQYF. The V and J genes are TRBV5-5 and TRBJ2-7; D unresolved. The germline CDR1 and CDR2 sequences are SGHKS and YYEKEE (reference sequence). V was shortened by 4 bases and J by 6 bases, with 14 bases between the two germline ends. This CDR3 contains 13 residues.